The clone carrying this T cell receptor beta chain has just one count. These data originate in a study of CD8+ T cells in alopecia areata. Study context: Treated patients were given 5 to 10 mg oral tofacitinib twice daily.

Sample treatment: oral pan-JAK inhibitor, 5-10 mg twice daily. As part of sample collection, lesional scalp punch biopsies and peripheral blood were taken from alopecia areata patients. The sorting of PBMCs gave CD4+ and CD8+ T cells. It was cDNA, reverse transcribed from extracted RNA, that served as the sequencing template. Some clones are missing from TCRdb's copy, which holds only in-frame ones; the method was immunoSEQ multiplex PCR. Of hundreds of thousands of clones listed, 66% are singletons. The CDR3 contains 13 residues. Germline CDR1 and CDR2: GTSNPN and SVGIG (reference sequence). V shed 4 bases and J shed 9 bases, with 13 bases lying between them.

The chain employs TRBV30 and TRBJ1-6; D is undetermined. The receptor's source is a human donor with alopecia areata. Sequences were derived from CD4+ T cells sorted from blood, sampled around week 46, from a patient treated with tofacitinib. The CDR3 DNA follows: TGTGCCTGGACTGAAATGGAAGGTTCACCCCTCCACTTT. Protein: CAWTEMEGSPLHF.